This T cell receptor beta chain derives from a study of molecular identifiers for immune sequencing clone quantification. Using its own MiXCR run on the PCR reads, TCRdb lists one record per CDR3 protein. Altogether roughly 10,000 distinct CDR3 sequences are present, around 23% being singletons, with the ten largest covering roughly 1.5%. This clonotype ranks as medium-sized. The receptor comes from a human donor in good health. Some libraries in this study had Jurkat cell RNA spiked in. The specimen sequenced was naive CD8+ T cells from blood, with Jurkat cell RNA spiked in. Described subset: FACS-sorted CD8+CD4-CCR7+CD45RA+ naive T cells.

The CDR3: CASSPSDVGNQPQHF. CDR3 in DNA: TGTGCCAGCAGTCCAAGCGACGTAGGCAATCAGCCCCAGCATTTT. The chain uses TRBV6-1 and TRBJ1-5; D ambiguous. Germline CDR1 is MNHNS and CDR2 is SASEGT. The V and J ends lost 5 bases and 2 bases respectively, with 13 bases between them. CDR3 size: 15 residues.